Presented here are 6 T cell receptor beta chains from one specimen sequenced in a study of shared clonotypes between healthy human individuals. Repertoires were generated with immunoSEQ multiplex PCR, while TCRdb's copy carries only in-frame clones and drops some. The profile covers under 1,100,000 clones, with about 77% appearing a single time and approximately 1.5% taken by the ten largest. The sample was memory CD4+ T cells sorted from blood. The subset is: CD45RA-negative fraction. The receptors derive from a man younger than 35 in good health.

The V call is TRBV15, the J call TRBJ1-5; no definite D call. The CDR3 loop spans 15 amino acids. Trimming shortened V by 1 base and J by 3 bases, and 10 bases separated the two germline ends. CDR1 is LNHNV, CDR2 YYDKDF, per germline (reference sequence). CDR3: CATSRAGRNNQPQHF. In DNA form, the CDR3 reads TGTGCCACCAGCAGAGCCGGGAGAAACAATCAGCCCCAGCATTTT.

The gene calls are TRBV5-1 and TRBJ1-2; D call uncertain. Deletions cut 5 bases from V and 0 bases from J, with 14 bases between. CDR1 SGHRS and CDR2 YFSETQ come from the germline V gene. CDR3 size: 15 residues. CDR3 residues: CASSFDGNTNYGYTF. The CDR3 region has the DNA TGCGCCAGCAGTTTTGACGGGAATACTAACTATGGCTACACCTTC.

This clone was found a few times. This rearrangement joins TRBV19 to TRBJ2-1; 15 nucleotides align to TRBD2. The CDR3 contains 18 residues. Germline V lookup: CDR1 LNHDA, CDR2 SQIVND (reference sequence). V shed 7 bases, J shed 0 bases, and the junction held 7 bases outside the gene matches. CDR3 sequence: CASTGTSGRTSSYNEQFF. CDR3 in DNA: TGTGCCAGTACTGGGACTAGCGGGAGGACCAGCTCCTACAATGAGCAGTTCTTC. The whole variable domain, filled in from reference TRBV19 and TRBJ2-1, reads DGGITQSPKYLFRKEGQNVTLSCEQNLNHDAMYWYRQDPGQGLRLIYYSQIVNDFQKGDIAEGYSVSREKKESFPLTVTSAQKNPTAFYLCASTGTSGRTSSYNEQFFGPGTRLTVL.

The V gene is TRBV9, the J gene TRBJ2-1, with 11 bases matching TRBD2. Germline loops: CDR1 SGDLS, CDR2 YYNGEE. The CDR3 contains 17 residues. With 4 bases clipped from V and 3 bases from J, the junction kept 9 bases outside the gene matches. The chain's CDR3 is CASSSQGLAAYYNEQFF. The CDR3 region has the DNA TGTGCCAGCAGCTCCCAGGGACTAGCGGCTTACTACAATGAGCAGTTCTTC.

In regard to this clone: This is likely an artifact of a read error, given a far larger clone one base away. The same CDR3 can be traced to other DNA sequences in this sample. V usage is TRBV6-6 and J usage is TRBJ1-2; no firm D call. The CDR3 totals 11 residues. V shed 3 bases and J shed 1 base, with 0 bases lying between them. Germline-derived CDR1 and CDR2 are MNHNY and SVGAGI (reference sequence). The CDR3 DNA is TGTGCCAGCAGTTATAACTATGGCTACACCTTC. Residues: CASSYNYGYTF.

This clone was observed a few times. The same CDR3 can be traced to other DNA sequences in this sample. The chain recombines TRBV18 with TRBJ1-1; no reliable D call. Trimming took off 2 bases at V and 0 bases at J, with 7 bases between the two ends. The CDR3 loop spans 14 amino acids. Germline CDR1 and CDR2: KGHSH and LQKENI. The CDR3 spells CASSPDGLNTEAFF. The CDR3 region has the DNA TGTGCCAGCTCACCAGACGGTTTGAACACTGAAGCTTTCTTT.